This TCR beta chain stems from a study of human T cells and chemical hapten exposure. General observations from the study: High-frequency TCRs, those above 1 in 1000, stayed the same after DPC sensitization. As patch test score rose, PT1 expanded TCR counts tended to rise as well.

J was trimmed by 2 bases and V by 1 base; bases with no gene match: 0. CDR1 and CDR2 (germline): SNHLY, FYNNEI. The CDR3 length is 14 residues. In its sample, this clonotype was seen a few times. Its specificity is not known. TCRdb passed the RACE reads through MiXCR, listing each CDR3 protein once. This sample carries approximately 350,000 distinct CDR3 sequences, roughly 6.9% of them seen once, and the ten largest clones take about 8%. The time point: patch test 1, 2 weeks after DPC sensitization. The treatment was: therapeutic diphenylcyclopropenone sensitization with weekly scalp DPC. The starting material, unfractionated whole blood, was used for total RNA extraction.

This material consisted of whole blood, taken in connection with sensitization to the hapten diphenylcyclopropenone (DPC). This chain connects TRBV2 to TRBJ1-2; 8 bases align to TRBD1. The sequence derives from a woman between 18 and 29 years old with alopecia areata. Some clones in this sample may be carry-over from other donors' samples. CDR3 sequence (DNA): TGTGCCAGCAGTGAAGGGACAGGGAACTATGGCTACACCTTC. It is translated as CASSEGTGNYGYTF.